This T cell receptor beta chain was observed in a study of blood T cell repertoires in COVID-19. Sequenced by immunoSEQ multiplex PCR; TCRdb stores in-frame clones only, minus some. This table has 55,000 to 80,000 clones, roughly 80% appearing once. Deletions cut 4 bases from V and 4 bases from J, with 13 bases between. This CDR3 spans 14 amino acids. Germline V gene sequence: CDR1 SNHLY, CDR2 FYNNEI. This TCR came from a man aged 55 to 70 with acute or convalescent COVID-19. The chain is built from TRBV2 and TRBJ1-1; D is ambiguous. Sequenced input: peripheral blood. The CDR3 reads CASSAQLRGTEAFF. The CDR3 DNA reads TGTGCCAGCAGTGCACAACTTCGGGGCACTGAAGCTTTCTTT.